Listed below are T cell receptor beta chains from one sample, sequenced in a study of T cell repertoires in cytomegalovirus infection. The antigens for these receptors are not known. TCRdb re-derived calls from the reads in MiXCR, one entry per CDR3 protein. The sample yields about 480,000 distinct CDR3 sequences, roughly a third seen once. The sample here was cultured PBMCs, taken from culture after CMV antigen stimulation. These TCRs come from a human donor in good health (CMV status not recorded). Some clones in this sample may be carry-over from other donors' samples. Each CDR3 is given with its conserved first and last residue.

length	V	J	CDR3
14	TRBV12-3/TRBV12-4	TRBJ1-5	CASNPQGSGQPQHF
16	TRBV7-8	TRBJ2-3	CASSPRGSSGTDTQYF
20	TRBV28	TRBJ2-6	CASSSHRGFGRPSGANVLTF
14	TRBV7-2	TRBJ2-5	CASSYGTFQETQYF
14	TRBV4-1	TRBJ2-7	CASSQRDGHYEQYF
15	TRBV6-2/TRBV6-3	TRBJ1-5	CASSTTGAGNQPQHF
16	TRBV19	TRBJ2-2	CASSIKSASNTGELFF
13	TRBV6-1	TRBJ2-3	CASRAGRRDTQYF
15	TRBV7-2	TRBJ1-2	CASSLALGTGYGYTF
14	TRBV7-2	TRBJ2-2	CASSLVRDGGELFF
15	TRBV18	TRBJ2-1	CASSPAYKSYNEQFF
13	TRBV12-3/TRBV12-4	TRBJ2-7	CASSSYGEEVQYF
15	TRBV6-2/TRBV6-3	TRBJ2-3	CASSSIDSYTDTQYF
14	TRBV10-3	TRBJ1-2	CAISGRGVDYGYTF
15	TRBV25-1	TRBJ2-2	CASSEYPENTGELFF
14	TRBV7-2	TRBJ2-7	CASSLGGVSYEQYF
16	TRBV12-3/TRBV12-4	TRBJ1-5	CASSLMGRGGNQPQHF
15	TRBV12-3/TRBV12-4	TRBJ1-6	CASSFQGSGNSPLHF
16	TRBV7-2	TRBJ2-1	CASSFSGTHSYNEQFF
15	TRBV25-1	TRBJ2-5	CASSAVRGRVETQYF
14	TRBV10-3	TRBJ1-1	CAITLDREGTEAFF
13	TRBV11-2	TRBJ1-1	CASSLVERLEAFF
17	TRBV11-3	TRBJ1-1	CASSPRTGSGTETEAFF
15	TRBV7-2	TRBJ2-7	CASSTSSQSSYEQYF
16	TRBV7-2	TRBJ2-3	CASSLPGLAGGDTQYF
12	TRBV6-5	TRBJ1-1	CASSYDRGEPFF
14	TRBV7-2	TRBJ2-1	CASSLLFRRDEQFF
16	TRBV14	TRBJ2-2	CASSQDLGRGAGELFF
10	TRBV29-1	TRBJ1-1	CSVVSSVGIF
16	TRBV28	TRBJ1-3	CASSSPQMSSGNTIYF
14	TRBV2	TRBJ2-3	CASSEASSTDTQYF
17	TRBV19	TRBJ2-6	CASRPGRQGSGANVLTF
11	TRBV7-2	TRBJ2-3	CASSLDHQQYF
12	TRBV19	TRBJ2-7	CASSIGGPEQYF
14	TRBV28	TRBJ1-2	CASSYAGSNYGYTF
15	TRBV5-1	TRBJ2-4	CASSWDGQGRNIQYF
17	TRBV25-1	TRBJ2-1	CASSAKQRTYVNNEQFF
16	TRBV5-8	TRBJ2-1	CASSRSHLSGYNEEFF
16	TRBV6-8	TRBJ1-5	CASRRTVQNSNQPQHF
11	TRBV12-3/TRBV12-4	TRBJ2-1	CASSLSGMQFF
12	TRBV2	TRBJ1-5	CASSVRGGPQHF
12	TRBV30	TRBJ2-1	CAWSVIGDEQFF
14	TRBV29-1	TRBJ1-1	CSVERQAVNTEAFF
17	TRBV7-6	TRBJ1-1	CASSMRDRGQGDTEAFF
15	TRBV28	TRBJ2-7	CASSSRTGDPYEQYF
15	TRBV6-2/TRBV6-3	TRBJ2-1	CASSSRDFPYNEQFF
17	TRBV10-3	TRBJ2-3	CAISASLGTSETDTQYF
15	TRBV19	TRBJ2-5	CASTYRTGPEETQYF